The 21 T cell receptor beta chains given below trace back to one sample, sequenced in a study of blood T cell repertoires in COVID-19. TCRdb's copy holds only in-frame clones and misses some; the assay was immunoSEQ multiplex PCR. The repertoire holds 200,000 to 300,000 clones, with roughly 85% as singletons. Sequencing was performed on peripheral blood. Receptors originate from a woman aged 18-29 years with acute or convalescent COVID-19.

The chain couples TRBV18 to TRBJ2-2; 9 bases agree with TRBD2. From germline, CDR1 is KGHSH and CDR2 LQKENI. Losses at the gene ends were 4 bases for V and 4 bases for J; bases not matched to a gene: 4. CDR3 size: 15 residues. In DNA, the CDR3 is TGTGCCAGCTCACTAGCGGGAGCAAGCACCGGGGAGCTGTTTTTT. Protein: CASSLAGASTGELFF.

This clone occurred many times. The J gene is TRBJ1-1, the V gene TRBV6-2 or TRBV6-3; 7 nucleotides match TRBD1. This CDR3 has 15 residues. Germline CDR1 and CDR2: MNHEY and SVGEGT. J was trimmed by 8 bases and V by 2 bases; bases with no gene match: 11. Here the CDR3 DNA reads TGTGCCAGCAGTTACCAAAACACAGGGGCGCAAGAAGCTTTCTTT. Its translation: CASSYQNTGAQEAFF.

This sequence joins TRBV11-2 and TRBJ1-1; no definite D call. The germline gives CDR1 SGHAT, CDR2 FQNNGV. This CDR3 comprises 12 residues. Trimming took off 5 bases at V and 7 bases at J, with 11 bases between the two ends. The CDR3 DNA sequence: TGTGCCAGCAGCCCAGACTCCAATGAAGCTTTCTTT. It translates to CASSPDSNEAFF.

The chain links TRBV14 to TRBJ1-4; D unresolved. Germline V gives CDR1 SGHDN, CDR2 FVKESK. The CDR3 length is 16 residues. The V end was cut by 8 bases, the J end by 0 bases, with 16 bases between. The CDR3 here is CASVVPVPPTNEKLFF. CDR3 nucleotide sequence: TGTGCCAGCGTAGTCCCGGTCCCCCCAACTAATGAAAAACTGTTTTTT.

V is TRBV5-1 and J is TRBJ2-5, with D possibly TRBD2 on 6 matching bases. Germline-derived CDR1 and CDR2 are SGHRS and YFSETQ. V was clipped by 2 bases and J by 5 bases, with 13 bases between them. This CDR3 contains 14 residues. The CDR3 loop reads CASSFGIGGETQYF. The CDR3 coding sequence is TGCGCCAGCAGCTTCGGAATTGGGGGGGAGACCCAGTACTTC.

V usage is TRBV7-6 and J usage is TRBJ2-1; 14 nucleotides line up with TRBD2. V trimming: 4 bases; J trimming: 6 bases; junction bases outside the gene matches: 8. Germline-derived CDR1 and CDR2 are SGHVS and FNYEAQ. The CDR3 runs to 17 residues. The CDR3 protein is CASSSRLAGGPVNEQFF. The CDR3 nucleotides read TGTGCCAGCAGCTCCAGACTAGCGGGAGGGCCCGTCAATGAGCAGTTCTTC.

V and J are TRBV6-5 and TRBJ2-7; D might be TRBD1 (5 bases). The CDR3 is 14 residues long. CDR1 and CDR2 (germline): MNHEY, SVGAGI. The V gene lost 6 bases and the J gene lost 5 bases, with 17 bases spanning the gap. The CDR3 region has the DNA TGTGCCAGCAGCAAAAGCTGGGGCGCCCACGAGCAGTACTTC. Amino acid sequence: CASSKSWGAHEQYF.

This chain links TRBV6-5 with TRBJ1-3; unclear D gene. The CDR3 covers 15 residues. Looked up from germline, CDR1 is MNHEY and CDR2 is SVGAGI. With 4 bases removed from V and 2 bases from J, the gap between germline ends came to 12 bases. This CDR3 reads CASSLQTQTGNTIYF. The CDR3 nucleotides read TGTGCCAGCAGTTTACAGACACAGACTGGAAACACCATATATTTT.

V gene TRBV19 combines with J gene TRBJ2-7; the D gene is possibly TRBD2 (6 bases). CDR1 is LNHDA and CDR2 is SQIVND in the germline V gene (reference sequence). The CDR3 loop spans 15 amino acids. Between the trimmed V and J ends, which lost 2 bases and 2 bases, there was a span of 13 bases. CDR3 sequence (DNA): TGTGCCAGTAGTATATTCGGGGGTCTCGCCTACGAGCAGTACTTC. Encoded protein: CASSIFGGLAYEQYF.

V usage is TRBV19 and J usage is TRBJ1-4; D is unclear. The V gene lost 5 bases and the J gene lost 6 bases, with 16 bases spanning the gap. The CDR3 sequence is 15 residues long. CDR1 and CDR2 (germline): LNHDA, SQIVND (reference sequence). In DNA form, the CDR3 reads TGTGCCAGTAGTCCCAACAGCCCCGATTATGAAAAACTGTTTTTT. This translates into CASSPNSPDYEKLFF.

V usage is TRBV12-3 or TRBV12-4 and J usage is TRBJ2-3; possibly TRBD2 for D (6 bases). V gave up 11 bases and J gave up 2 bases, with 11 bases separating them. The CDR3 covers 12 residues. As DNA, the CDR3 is TGTGCCCTGGGGGAGGACACAGATACGCAGTATTTT. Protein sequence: CALGEDTDTQYF.

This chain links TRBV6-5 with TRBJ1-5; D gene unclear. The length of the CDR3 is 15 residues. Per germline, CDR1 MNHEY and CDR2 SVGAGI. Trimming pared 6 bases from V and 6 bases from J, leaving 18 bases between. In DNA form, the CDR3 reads TGTGCCAGCAGCCCCGTTGGTTCCGGGGTTCAGCCCCAGCATTTT. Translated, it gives CASSPVGSGVQPQHF.

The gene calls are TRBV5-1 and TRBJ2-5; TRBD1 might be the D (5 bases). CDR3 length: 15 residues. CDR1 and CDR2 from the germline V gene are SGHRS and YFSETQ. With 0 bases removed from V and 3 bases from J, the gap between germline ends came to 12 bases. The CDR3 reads CASSLAVNRKETQYF. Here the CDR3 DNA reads TGCGCCAGCAGCTTGGCCGTAAACAGGAAAGAGACCCAGTACTTC.

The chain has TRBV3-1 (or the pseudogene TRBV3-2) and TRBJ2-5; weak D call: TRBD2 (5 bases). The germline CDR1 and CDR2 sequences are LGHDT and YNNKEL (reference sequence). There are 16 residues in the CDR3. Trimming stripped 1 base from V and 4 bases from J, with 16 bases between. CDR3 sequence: CASSQGGRTGPETQYF. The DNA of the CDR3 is TGTGCCAGCAGCCAAGGAGGACGGACTGGGCCAGAGACCCAGTACTTC.

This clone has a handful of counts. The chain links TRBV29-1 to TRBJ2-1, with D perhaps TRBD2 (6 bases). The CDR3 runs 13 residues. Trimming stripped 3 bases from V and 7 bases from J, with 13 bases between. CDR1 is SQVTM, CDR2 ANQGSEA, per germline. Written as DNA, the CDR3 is TGCAGCGTTGAGTCGGGAGCAGGAAATGAGCAGTTCTTC. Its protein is CSVESGAGNEQFF.

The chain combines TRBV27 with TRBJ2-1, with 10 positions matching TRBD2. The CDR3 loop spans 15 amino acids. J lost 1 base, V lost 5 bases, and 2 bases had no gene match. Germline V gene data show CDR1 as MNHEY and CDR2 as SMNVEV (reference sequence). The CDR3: CASSMGLASYNEQFF. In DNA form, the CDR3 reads TGTGCCAGCAGTATGGGACTAGCGTCCTACAATGAGCAGTTCTTC.

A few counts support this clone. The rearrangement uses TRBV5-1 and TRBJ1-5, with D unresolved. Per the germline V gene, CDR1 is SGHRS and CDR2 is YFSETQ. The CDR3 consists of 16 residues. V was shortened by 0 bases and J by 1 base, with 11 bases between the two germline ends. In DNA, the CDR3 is TGCGCCAGCAGCTTGGGACAAGGAGGGAGCAATCAGCCCCAGCATTTT. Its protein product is CASSLGQGGSNQPQHF.

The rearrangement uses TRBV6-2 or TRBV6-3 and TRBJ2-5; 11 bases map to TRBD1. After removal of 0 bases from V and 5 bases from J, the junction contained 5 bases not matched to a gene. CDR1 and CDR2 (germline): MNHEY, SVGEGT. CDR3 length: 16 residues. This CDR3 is CASSYSLGQGDETQYF. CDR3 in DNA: TGTGCCAGCAGTTACTCCCTGGGACAGGGGGACGAGACCCAGTACTTC.

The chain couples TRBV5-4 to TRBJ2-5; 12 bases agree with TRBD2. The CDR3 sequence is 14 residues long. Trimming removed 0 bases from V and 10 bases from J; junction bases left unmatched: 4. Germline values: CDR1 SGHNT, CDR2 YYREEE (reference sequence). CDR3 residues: CASSLGLAGAGQYF. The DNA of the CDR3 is TGTGCCAGCAGCTTGGGACTAGCGGGAGCGGGCCAGTACTTC.

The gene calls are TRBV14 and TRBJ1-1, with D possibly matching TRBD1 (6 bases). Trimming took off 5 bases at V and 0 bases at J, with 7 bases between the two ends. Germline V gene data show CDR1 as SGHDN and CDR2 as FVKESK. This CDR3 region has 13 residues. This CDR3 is CASSTGLNTEAFF. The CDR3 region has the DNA TGTGCCAGCAGCACAGGGCTGAACACTGAAGCTTTCTTT.

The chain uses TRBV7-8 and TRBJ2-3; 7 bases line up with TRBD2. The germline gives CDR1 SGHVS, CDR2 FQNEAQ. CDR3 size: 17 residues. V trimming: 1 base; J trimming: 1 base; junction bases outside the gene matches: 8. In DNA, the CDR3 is TGTGCCAGCAGCTTAGGTTGGCGGGAGATGGGCACAGATACGCAGTATTTT. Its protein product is CASSLGWREMGTDTQYF.